Reported below is one T cell receptor (beta chain). The trim removed 0 bases at V and 0 bases at J, leaving 5 bases unmatched. Germline V gives CDR1 SGDLS, CDR2 YYNGEE. The CDR3 length is 16 residues. Some clones are missing from TCRdb's copy, which holds only in-frame ones; the method was immunoSEQ multiplex PCR. This sample has over 25,000 clones, with 75% to 95% found just once. These data are taken from a study of T cell changes during pregnancy in multiple sclerosis. Specimen: CD8+ T cells from peripheral blood mononuclear cells, collected before pregnancy. The TCR originated in a female donor with multiple sclerosis, enrolled in a pregnancy study. The chain has TRBV9 and TRBJ1-1; 7 nucleotides agree with TRBD1. CDR3: CASSVETGIMNTEAFF. The CDR3 DNA reads TGTGCCAGCAGCGTAGAGACAGGGATCATGAACACTGAAGCTTTCTTT.